This passage covers 7 T cell receptor beta chains from one sample sequenced in a study of blood T cell repertoires in COVID-19. The protocol was immunoSEQ multiplex PCR, while the TCRdb copy is restricted to in-frame clones and leaves out a portion. The data show fewer than 350,000 clones, around 89% seen once. The sequenced material came from peripheral blood. The receptors come from a woman aged 25 to 39 with COVID-19, enrolled during active disease.

The rearrangement joins TRBV7-6 to TRBJ1-2, with a tentative D call TRBD1 (6 bases). The ends were cut back, 4 bases at V and 8 bases at J, with 17 bases in the middle. This CDR3 has 14 residues. Germline lookup yields CDR1 SGHVS and CDR2 FNYEAQ. CDR3 coding DNA: TGTGCCAGCAGCTCAGGACAGACCTTAGGAGGCTACACCTTC. Translating it yields CASSSGQTLGGYTF.

This clone was seen a single time. CDR3 sequence: CASSLGGSYGYTF. The CDR3 DNA reads TGTGCCAGCAGCTTGGGGGGAAGCTATGGCTACACCTTC. The chain links TRBV7-8 to TRBJ1-2, with a possible D match to TRBD1 (5 bases). The germline gives CDR1 SGHVS, CDR2 FQNEAQ. Trimming removed 3 bases at V and 4 bases at J, with 9 bases between. This CDR3 is built from 13 residues.

The chain has TRBV6-2 or TRBV6-3 and TRBJ2-1, with TRBD1 identical over 9 bases. Germline CDR1 and CDR2: MNHEY and SVGEGT. V lost 2 bases and J lost 4; bases outside the gene matches: 18. The CDR3 contains 20 residues. This CDR3 is CASSYAGQGRVKYKYNEQFF. CDR3 bases: TGTGCCAGCAGTTACGCCGGACAGGGGAGAGTAAAGTACAAGTACAATGAGCAGTTCTTC.

V usage is TRBV30 and J usage is TRBJ2-5; tentative D call: TRBD1 (5 bases). The CDR3 has 11 residues. The ends were cut back, 3 bases at V and 4 bases at J, with 6 bases in the middle. Germline V gives CDR1 GTSNPN, CDR2 SVGIG (reference sequence). The CDR3 protein is CAWSDRETQYF. The CDR3 region has the DNA TGTGCCTGGAGCGACAGAGAGACCCAGTACTTC.

The V and J genes are TRBV19 and TRBJ1-1, with 7 bases aligning to TRBD1. Germline V lookup: CDR1 LNHDA, CDR2 SQIVND (reference sequence). The junction had 4 bases not matched to a gene; V was cut back by 6 bases and J by 0 bases. This CDR3 spans 14 amino acids. The CDR3 DNA follows: TGTGCCAGTAGGCAGGGACAGATGAACACTGAAGCTTTCTTT. Its translation: CASRQGQMNTEAFF.

The chain links TRBV29-1 to TRBJ2-2, with D tentatively TRBD2 (6 bases). Germline CDR1 is SQVTM and CDR2 is ANQGSEA. CDR3 size: 11 residues. V lost 7 bases and J lost 7, with 10 bases in between. The CDR3 spells CSGEAHGELFF. For the CDR3, the DNA is TGCAGCGGGGAGGCGCACGGGGAGCTGTTTTTT.

The V and J genes are TRBV7-2 and TRBJ1-5, with 11 bases identical to TRBD1. The germline gives CDR1 SGHTA, CDR2 FQGNSA. The CDR3 sequence is 15 residues long. V lost 5 bases, J lost 4 bases, and 4 bases stayed unmatched. The CDR3 DNA is TGTGCCAGCAGCCCGGACAGGGGGCTTAATCAGCCCCAGCATTTT. It specifies CASSPDRGLNQPQHF.